This note documents a single T cell receptor (beta chain) sequence. Trimming pared 6 bases from V and 0 bases from J, leaving 13 bases between. Germline V gives CDR1 MNHEY, CDR2 SVGAGI. This CDR3 is 15 amino acids long. Original methodology: Estimates of nucleated cell counts were drawn from the amplification of reference gene primers. Libraries were prepared by immunoSEQ multiplex PCR; TCRdb keeps only in-frame clonotypes and omits some of them. V, J and clone size were drawn from that table, and D and trimming were deduced from the DNA. The repertoire has about 15,000 clones, over 65% of them found once; the top ten carry roughly 15%. The sample belongs to a study of blood T cell repertoires in COVID-19. Across the whole study: The United States, Italy and Spain supplied acute and convalescent COVID-19 samples. PBMCs, B-cell-depleted T cells, or T cells were the source of the cDNA or gDNA that made up the material.

The sequence was obtained from a human donor in a cohort sampled during active COVID-19. The chain carries TRBV6-5 and TRBJ2-3; D ambiguous. Input material: peripheral blood. For the CDR3, the DNA is TGTGCCAGCAGCCCGGGTGCCCTCAGCACAGATACGCAGTATTTT. It yields the protein CASSPGALSTDTQYF.